Reported below is one T cell receptor (beta chain). There are many counts of this clonotype. Its antigen remains unidentified. The input lacks base qualities; no much larger clone sits a single base away. These data come from a study of T-cell reconstitution after alpha-beta-depleted transplantation in children (dated by TCRdb to about 2016). About the full investigation: Using TCR repertoire profiling, the study followed T-cell immune reconstitution in a quantitative way in children after TCRalphabeta/CD19-depleted allogeneic hematopoietic cell transplantation. Study-wide conclusions, independent of this receptor: Hyperexpanded clone frequencies declined over subsequent months; after one year, T-cell counts and TCRbeta diversity were mostly attributed to newly produced T cells. The apparently early alphabetaT-cell count recovery about two months after transplant was reportedly dependent on only several hundred rapidly expanded clones derived from non-depleted graft cells. In some patients, the high TCRbeta diversity seen at day 60 was put down to recipient T cells and intrathymic progenitors that had survived conditioning.

Including cysteine and phenylalanine, the CDR3 has 13 amino acids. Left in the record is the CDR3 DNA by itself, 39 bases read in frame from the first base. The germline V gene sets CDR1 to SGHAT and CDR2 to FQNNGV. Deletion took 1 base off V and 8 bases off J, with a span of 11 bases between the germline ends. According to the study, the label for this sample's treatment or condition signals: allogeneic hematopoietic cell transplantation with graft depleted of TCRalphabeta T cells and CD19 B cells. TCRalphabeta/CD19-depleted allogeneic hematopoietic cell grafts were given to the transplant recipients, all of whom were children. The method was PCR. The sequencer was an Illumina HiSeq 2500. TCR library preparation used molecular barcoding, with unique molecular identifiers applied to normalize quantification of the TCRbeta repertoire. TCRdb trimmed public reads at Q25 via fastp, called clones via MiXCR and kept in-frame beta chains. Rows with a matching CDR3 protein are joined into one entry that keeps the most common DNA and genes. The sample includes 200,000 to 250,000 distinct CDR3 sequences, with 6.5% to 10% observed a single time. The ten largest make up 6.3% of the sample.

The chain links TRBV11-2 with TRBJ1-2; the D gene cannot be resolved reliably. The specimen was PBMCs, mostly from graft donor cells, collected 180 days after TCRalphabeta/CD19-depleted stem cell transplant. This TCR was recovered from a male patient younger than 18 who had a stem cell transplant for acute lymphoblastic leukemia, so the T cells may come from the graft donor. The DNA sequence reads TGTGCCAGCAGCTTAGGTCGTATTATGGGCTACACCTTC. It translates as CASSLGRIMGYTF.